There are a few counts of the clone carrying this T cell receptor (beta chain). The antigen is not known. The data derive from a study of T cell responses to AZD1222 COVID-19 vaccine. The wider study: Pooled samples include second doses given at about 4 or 12 weeks.

CDR3 length equals 14 residues. The ends were cut back, 0 bases at V and 6 bases at J, with 12 bases in the middle. Looked up from germline, CDR1 is MNHEY and CDR2 is SVGAGI. Using immunoSEQ multiplex PCR, the repertoire was profiled, and TCRdb retains in-frame clones only, with some absent. The repertoire consists of around 180,000 clones, with 88% occurring once and the leading ten covering roughly 8%. Study results and limitations: Reportedly, nearly half of unique spike TCRs recognized epitopes outside B.1.351/B.1.1.7 mutations. Donors were largely white British and mainly female; clonal diversity was possibly underestimated. Dominant CD4 TCR responses targeted spike regions 160-218 and 743-854.

The TCR sequence derives from an adult in good health. The material was peripheral blood, obtained on day 0 of AZD1222 vaccination. V gene TRBV6-5 combines with J gene TRBJ2-7; D may match TRBD1 or TRBD2 (5 bases each). The CDR3 DNA follows: TGTGCCAGCAGTTACTCGAGGGGTGGGCTCGAGCAGTACTTC. Encoded protein: CASSYSRGGLEQYF.